Below, 9 T cell receptor beta chains from the same sample are listed, as sequenced in a study of OX40 agonist ivuxolimab in advanced cancers. The protocol was immunoSEQ multiplex PCR, while the TCRdb copy is restricted to in-frame clones and leaves out a portion. The table shows approximately 74,000 clones, with more than 80% occurring only once. This material consisted of CD4+ or CD8+ T cells sorted from blood, taken in a trial of the OX40 agonist ivuxolimab. Source of these receptors: an adult with an advanced solid tumor such as melanoma, head and neck, liver or kidney cancer.

J is TRBJ1-4 and V is TRBV5-4, with 7 bases fitting TRBD1. J gave up 0 bases and V 0 bases, and 2 bases lay outside the gene matches. Germline V gene data show CDR1 as SGHNT and CDR2 as YYREEE (reference sequence). The CDR3 covers 16 residues. CDR3 residues: CASSLGDRATNEKLFF. CDR3 bases: TGTGCCAGCAGCTTGGGGGACAGAGCAACTAATGAAAAACTGTTTTTT.

V and J are TRBV2 and TRBJ1-6; D gene uncertain. There are 15 residues in the CDR3. From germline, CDR1 is SNHLY and CDR2 FYNNEI. The V and J ends lost 7 bases and 7 bases respectively, with 17 bases between them. The CDR3 bases are TGTGCCAGCATCCCCCTAGCCGCGGGGAATTCACCCCTCCACTTT. It yields the protein CASIPLAAGNSPLHF. Together with reference TRBV2 and TRBJ1-6, the CDR3 gives the full variable domain: EPEVTQTPSHQVTQMGQEVILRCVPISNHLYFYWYRQILGQKVEFLVSFYNNEISEKSEIFDDQFSVERPDGSNFTLKIRSTKLEDSAMYFCASIPLAAGNSPLHFGNGTRLTVT.

The chain uses TRBV25-1 and TRBJ1-6; D ambiguous. In germline, CDR1 is MGHDK, CDR2 SYGVNS. The CDR3 has 13 residues. With 8 bases removed from V and 6 bases from J, the gap between germline ends came to 11 bases. In DNA, the CDR3 is TGTGCCAGCGCCGCCTTTCTTAATTCACCCCTCCACTTT. It codes for CASAAFLNSPLHF.

The genes are TRBV28 and TRBJ1-2, with 8 bases identical to TRBD1. Per the germline V gene, CDR1 is MDHEN and CDR2 is SYDVKM. CDR3 size: 15 residues. The junction had 5 bases not matched to a gene; V was cut back by 4 bases and J by 1 base. The CDR3 protein is CASSSYGQGNYGYTF. The DNA of the CDR3 is TGTGCCAGCAGTTCATACGGACAGGGTAACTATGGCTACACCTTC.

This rearrangement joins TRBV7-2 to TRBJ1-2; 8 positions agree with TRBD1. The V gene end was trimmed by 0 bases and the J gene end by 3 bases; junction bases not matched to a gene: 0. Germline V lookup: CDR1 SGHTA, CDR2 FQGNSA. The CDR3 spans 14 residues. CDR3 residues: CASSLADRDYGYTF. CDR3 coding DNA: TGTGCCAGCAGCTTAGCGGACAGGGACTATGGCTACACCTTC. The variable domain in full, with the rest retrieved from reference TRBV7-2 and TRBJ1-2, is GAGVSQSPSNKVTEKGKDVELRCDPISGHTALYWYRQSLGQGLEFLIYFQGNSAPDKSGLPSDRFSAERTGGSVSTLTIQRTQQEDSAVYLCASSLADRDYGYTFGSGTRLTVV.

This chain uses TRBV5-1 with TRBJ1-1, with TRBD1 matching 12 bases. The CDR3 contains 17 residues. Looked up from germline, CDR1 is SGHRS and CDR2 is YFSETQ. Trimming at V came to 3 bases and at J to 5 bases, leaving 11 bases not matched to a gene. CDR3 protein: CASSSRDRGRGRTEAFF. The CDR3 DNA follows: TGCGCCAGCAGCTCCCGGGACAGGGGGCGCGGGAGGACTGAAGCTTTCTTT.

The chain uses TRBV20-1 and TRBJ2-7; no clear D. Germline values: CDR1 DFQATT, CDR2 SNEGSKA (reference sequence). V was trimmed by 6 bases and J by 5 bases, leaving 11 bases between them. The CDR3 is made up of 11 amino acids. This chain's CDR3 is CSAPLIHEQYF. The CDR3 coding sequence is TGCAGTGCCCCATTAATCCACGAGCAGTACTTC.

This clone turned up a few times. The chain uses TRBV6-1 and TRBJ1-5; D may be TRBD1 (6 bases). Germline V CDR1 and CDR2: MNHNS, SASEGT. V lost 6 bases and J 0 bases, leaving 12 bases between the germline ends. The CDR3 is 15 amino acids. This CDR3 is CASRVVGGSNQPQHF. DNA for the CDR3: TGTGCCAGCAGGGTTGTAGGGGGTAGCAATCAGCCCCAGCATTTT.

The chain links TRBV5-8 to TRBJ1-1; D might be TRBD1 (6 bases). This CDR3 has 13 amino acids. Deletions cut 3 bases from V and 5 bases from J, with 11 bases between. The germline V gene has CDR1 SGHTS and CDR2 YDEGEE. CDR3 DNA sequence: TGTGCCAGCAGCTCTACAGGGAGGACTGAAGCTTTCTTT. This translates into CASSSTGRTEAFF.